The rows below give T cell receptor beta chains drawn from one sample of a study of monozygotic twins with inflammatory bowel disease. TCRdb reprocessed the 5' RACE reads and reports one entry per CDR3 protein, with no DNA. The sample's table shows about 210,000 distinct CDR3 sequences. Sequenced material: blood. The receptors originated from a human donor with ulcerative colitis or Crohn's disease, or a healthy co-twin of an affected twin (not recorded which). Both conserved end residues are part of each CDR3.

v_call	j_call	cdr3_aa
TRBV5-5	TRBJ2-6	CASSLLTGANVLTF
TRBV4-2	TRBJ2-4	CASSQEGRGVSSENIQYF
TRBV5-1	TRBJ2-2	CASSSGQVNTGELFF
TRBV5-1	TRBJ2-1	CASKDGTDYNEQFF
TRBV29-1	TRBJ2-2	CSVEGAGELFF
TRBV2	TRBJ2-2	CASSEQGPLNTGELFF
TRBV5-1	TRBJ1-1	CASSPSRGNTEAFF
TRBV12-3/TRBV12-4	TRBJ1-1	CASSPRRRPNTEAFF
TRBV6-6	TRBJ2-3	CASSQPGFADTQYF
TRBV4-1	TRBJ2-7	CASSQGGAAMQYF
TRBV4-1	TRBJ2-7	CASSQNGWFYEQYF
TRBV20-1	TRBJ1-1	CSAPAVDTEAFF
TRBV5-6	TRBJ1-5	CASSFGSLRQPQHF
TRBV20-1	TRBJ1-2	CSAREGVGRVGGYTF
TRBV19	TRBJ1-6	CASSISQGGGSPLHF
TRBV6-5	TRBJ2-5	CASSWGGSRQETQYF
TRBV20-1	TRBJ2-7	CSATETRYEQYF
TRBV14	TRBJ2-1	CASSQDQGAIYNEQFF
TRBV5-1	TRBJ2-2	CASSPLAGRTGKLFF
TRBV6-1	TRBJ1-5	CASSVRGGPEQPQHF
TRBV6-4	TRBJ2-2	CASSTGNTGELFF
TRBV7-6	TRBJ2-3	CASSLLGDTQYF
TRBV5-1	TRBJ1-4	CASSFQGTNEKLFF
TRBV6-1	TRBJ1-4	CASSVKPRGATNEKLFF
TRBV14	TRBJ2-7	CASSQDRGLTYEQYF
TRBV5-1	TRBJ2-6	CASSPGTGSTGANVLTF
TRBV12-3/TRBV12-4	TRBJ1-1	CASSVDTEAFF
TRBV10-3	TRBJ2-3	CAIRIRDEGTDTQYF
TRBV24-1	TRBJ2-3	CATRARDTSTDTQYF
TRBV7-9	TRBJ1-2	CASSLQFPTFTNYGYTF
TRBV5-5	TRBJ1-1	CASSLAPGASTEAFF
TRBV5-1	TRBJ1-2	CASSLGQELYTF
TRBV12-3/TRBV12-4	TRBJ1-3	CASSSREGARGNTIYF
TRBV18	TRBJ2-7	CASSLQGMEDEQYF
TRBV5-6	TRBJ1-1	CASSLAGASTEAFF
TRBV5-1	TRBJ2-5	CASSIDTGIRGQYF
TRBV20-1	TRBJ2-1	CSAFPLAGGNNEQFF
TRBV15	TRBJ2-2	CATSYPGPANTGELFF
TRBV20-1	TRBJ2-1	CSVRRGIPYNEQFF
TRBV9	TRBJ2-5	CASSVDRQETQYF
TRBV7-9	TRBJ1-4	CASSLGATGGNNEKLFF
TRBV10-3	TRBJ2-3	CAISPGTGTDTQYF